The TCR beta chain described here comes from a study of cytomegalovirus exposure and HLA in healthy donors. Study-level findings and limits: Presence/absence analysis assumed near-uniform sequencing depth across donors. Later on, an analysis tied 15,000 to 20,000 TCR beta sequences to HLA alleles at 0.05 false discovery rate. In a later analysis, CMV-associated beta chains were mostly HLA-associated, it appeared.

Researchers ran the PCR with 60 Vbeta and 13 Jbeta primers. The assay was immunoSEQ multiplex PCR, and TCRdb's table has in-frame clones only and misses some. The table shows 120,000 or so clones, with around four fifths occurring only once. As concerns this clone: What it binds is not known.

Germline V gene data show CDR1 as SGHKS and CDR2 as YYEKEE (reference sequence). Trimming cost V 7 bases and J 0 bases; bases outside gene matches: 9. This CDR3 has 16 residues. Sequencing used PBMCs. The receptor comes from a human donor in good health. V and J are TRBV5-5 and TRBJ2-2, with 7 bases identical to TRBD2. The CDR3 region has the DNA TGTGCCAGCGCGGGTTGGGGGGGAGCGAACACCGGGGAGCTGTTTTTT. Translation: CASAGWGGANTGELFF.